These 11 T cell receptor beta chains were all obtained from the same sample, sequenced in a study of T cells in Graves' hyperthyroidism and ophthalmopathy. Amplified TCR beta CDR3 regions came from RNA transcripts. HTBI primers were used for first-round RT-PCR of the TCR CDR3. TCRdb recomputed calls from the multiplex PCR reads with MiXCR, one row per CDR3 protein. The sample includes some 370,000 distinct CDR3 sequences, about a sixth of them seen just once. Sequenced input: blood. These receptors came from a woman aged 25 to 39 with Graves' hyperthyroidism that later progressed to Graves' ophthalmopathy.

This clonotype occurred many times. The chain combines TRBV20-1 with TRBJ1-4, with D unresolved. V was clipped by 5 bases and J by 7 bases, with 17 bases between them. Germline CDR1 is DFQATT and CDR2 is SNEGSKA (reference sequence). This CDR3 spans 14 amino acids. CDR3 sequence reads: CSARLGVGTEKLFF. The CDR3 bases are TGCAGTGCTCGGTTAGGCGTTGGAACTGAAAAACTGTTTTTT.

A remark on this clonotype: A much larger clone sits a single nucleotide away, making a read error possible. CDR3 residues: CASSPRDRGSTQYF. The CDR3 nucleotides are TGTGCCAGCAGCCCCCGGGACAGGGGGAGTACGCAGTATTTT. The gene calls are TRBV11-1 and TRBJ2-3; 11 positions match TRBD1. V gave up 5 bases and J gave up 8 bases; unmatched junction bases: 6. This CDR3 comprises 14 residues. Germline CDR1 is SGHAT and CDR2 is FQDESV (reference sequence).

At least ten counts were recorded for this clonotype. The V call is TRBV10-2, the J call TRBJ2-7; 13 bases are shared with TRBD2. The germline CDR1 and CDR2 sequences are WSHSY and SAAADI. V gave up 4 bases and J gave up 5 bases; unmatched junction bases: 8. This CDR3 is 16 amino acids long. CDR3 sequence: CASSGGTSGRAHEQYF. CDR3 bases: TGCGCCAGCAGTGGCGGAACTAGCGGGAGGGCCCACGAGCAGTACTTC.

This clonotype was found many times. V usage is TRBV13 and J usage is TRBJ1-1; D possibly corresponds to TRBD1 (5 bases). V lost 4 bases and J lost 1, with 10 bases in between. The germline V gene encodes CDR1 PRHDT and CDR2 FYEKMQ (reference sequence). This CDR3 is 14 amino acids long. The CDR3 here is CASSSTDRNTEAFF. Written as DNA, the CDR3 is TGTGCCAGCAGCTCAACCGACAGGAACACTGAAGCTTTCTTT. The whole variable domain, remainder taken from reference TRBV13 and TRBJ1-1, is AAGVIQSPRHLIKEKRETATLKCYPIPRHDTVYWYQQGPGQDPQFLISFYEKMQSDKGSIPDRFSAQQFSDYHSELNMSSLELGDSALYFCASSSTDRNTEAFFGQGTRLTVV.

The chain carries TRBV7-2 and TRBJ2-4; D is possibly TRBD1 (6 bases). Germline V CDR1 and CDR2: SGHTA, FQGNSA. Trimming stripped 4 bases from V and 7 bases from J, with 11 bases between. CDR3 length equals 13 residues. For the CDR3, the DNA is TGTGCCAGCAGCTGGACAGTGGGGAACATTCAGTACTTC. Translation gives CASSWTVGNIQYF.

This clonotype came up many times. J is TRBJ1-1 and V is TRBV6-5; the D is unclear. CDR3 length: 15 residues. V was clipped by 2 bases and J by 4 bases, with 14 bases between them. Looked up from germline, CDR1 is MNHEY and CDR2 is SVGAGI. The chain's CDR3 is CASSYKGEGITEAFF. DNA of the CDR3: TGTGCCAGCAGTTACAAAGGAGAGGGAATCACTGAAGCTTTCTTT.

Many counts were recorded for this clonotype. The chain carries TRBV27 and TRBJ1-1, with a weak D call TRBD1 (6 bases). V was shortened by 1 base and J by 3 bases, with 12 bases between the two germline ends. CDR1 and CDR2 (germline): MNHEY, SMNVEV (reference sequence). The CDR3 extends over 15 amino acids. The CDR3 loop reads CASSLLGGMDTEAFF. In nucleotides, the CDR3 is TGTGCCAGCAGTTTATTAGGGGGAATGGACACTGAAGCTTTCTTT.

This clonotype was seen ten or more times. The chain uses TRBV19 and TRBJ1-6; D remains unclear. Looked up from germline, CDR1 is LNHDA and CDR2 is SQIVND (reference sequence). The CDR3 covers 15 residues. Trimming shortened V by 7 bases and J by 7 bases, and 17 bases separated the two germline ends. CDR3 bases: TGTGCCAGTACGAGGGCCGCAGACTGGAATTCACCCCTCCACTTT. It encodes CASTRAADWNSPLHF.

This clonotype was seen a single time. A much larger clone differs by one base, so this may be a read error. The chain couples TRBV20-1 to TRBJ2-1; 7 bases agree with TRBD2. The trim removed 3 bases at V and 5 bases at J, leaving 10 bases unmatched. Germline V gene lookup returns CDR1 DFQATT and CDR2 SNEGSKA (reference sequence). There are 15 residues in the CDR3. CDR3 sequence: CSASSLAWAHNEQFF. CDR3 nucleotide sequence: TGCAGTGCTAGCTCACTAGCGTGGGCCCACAATGAGCAGTTCTTC.

This clonotype was seen more than once but under ten times. J is TRBJ2-1 and V is TRBV7-9; 9 positions match TRBD2. The J segment lost 0 bases and the V segment lost 5 bases, leaving 14 bases of the junction unmatched. In germline, CDR1 is SEHNR, CDR2 FQNEAQ (reference sequence). CDR3 length: 19 amino acids. The CDR3 loop reads CASSEESSGRRPSYNEQFF. The DNA for the CDR3 is TGTGCCAGCAGCGAAGAGAGTAGCGGGAGACGCCCCTCCTACAATGAGCAGTTCTTC.

This clonotype occurred many times. CDR3 protein: CASSLVREVSYEQYF. DNA for the CDR3: TGTGCCAGCAGTTTAGTGCGGGAGGTATCTTACGAGCAGTACTTC. The rearrangement joins TRBV28 to TRBJ2-7; TRBD2 matches 8 bases. The CDR3 sequence is 15 residues long. The germline V gene has CDR1 MDHEN and CDR2 SYDVKM. The V segment lost 2 bases and the J segment 4 bases; nucleotides outside the gene matches: 7.